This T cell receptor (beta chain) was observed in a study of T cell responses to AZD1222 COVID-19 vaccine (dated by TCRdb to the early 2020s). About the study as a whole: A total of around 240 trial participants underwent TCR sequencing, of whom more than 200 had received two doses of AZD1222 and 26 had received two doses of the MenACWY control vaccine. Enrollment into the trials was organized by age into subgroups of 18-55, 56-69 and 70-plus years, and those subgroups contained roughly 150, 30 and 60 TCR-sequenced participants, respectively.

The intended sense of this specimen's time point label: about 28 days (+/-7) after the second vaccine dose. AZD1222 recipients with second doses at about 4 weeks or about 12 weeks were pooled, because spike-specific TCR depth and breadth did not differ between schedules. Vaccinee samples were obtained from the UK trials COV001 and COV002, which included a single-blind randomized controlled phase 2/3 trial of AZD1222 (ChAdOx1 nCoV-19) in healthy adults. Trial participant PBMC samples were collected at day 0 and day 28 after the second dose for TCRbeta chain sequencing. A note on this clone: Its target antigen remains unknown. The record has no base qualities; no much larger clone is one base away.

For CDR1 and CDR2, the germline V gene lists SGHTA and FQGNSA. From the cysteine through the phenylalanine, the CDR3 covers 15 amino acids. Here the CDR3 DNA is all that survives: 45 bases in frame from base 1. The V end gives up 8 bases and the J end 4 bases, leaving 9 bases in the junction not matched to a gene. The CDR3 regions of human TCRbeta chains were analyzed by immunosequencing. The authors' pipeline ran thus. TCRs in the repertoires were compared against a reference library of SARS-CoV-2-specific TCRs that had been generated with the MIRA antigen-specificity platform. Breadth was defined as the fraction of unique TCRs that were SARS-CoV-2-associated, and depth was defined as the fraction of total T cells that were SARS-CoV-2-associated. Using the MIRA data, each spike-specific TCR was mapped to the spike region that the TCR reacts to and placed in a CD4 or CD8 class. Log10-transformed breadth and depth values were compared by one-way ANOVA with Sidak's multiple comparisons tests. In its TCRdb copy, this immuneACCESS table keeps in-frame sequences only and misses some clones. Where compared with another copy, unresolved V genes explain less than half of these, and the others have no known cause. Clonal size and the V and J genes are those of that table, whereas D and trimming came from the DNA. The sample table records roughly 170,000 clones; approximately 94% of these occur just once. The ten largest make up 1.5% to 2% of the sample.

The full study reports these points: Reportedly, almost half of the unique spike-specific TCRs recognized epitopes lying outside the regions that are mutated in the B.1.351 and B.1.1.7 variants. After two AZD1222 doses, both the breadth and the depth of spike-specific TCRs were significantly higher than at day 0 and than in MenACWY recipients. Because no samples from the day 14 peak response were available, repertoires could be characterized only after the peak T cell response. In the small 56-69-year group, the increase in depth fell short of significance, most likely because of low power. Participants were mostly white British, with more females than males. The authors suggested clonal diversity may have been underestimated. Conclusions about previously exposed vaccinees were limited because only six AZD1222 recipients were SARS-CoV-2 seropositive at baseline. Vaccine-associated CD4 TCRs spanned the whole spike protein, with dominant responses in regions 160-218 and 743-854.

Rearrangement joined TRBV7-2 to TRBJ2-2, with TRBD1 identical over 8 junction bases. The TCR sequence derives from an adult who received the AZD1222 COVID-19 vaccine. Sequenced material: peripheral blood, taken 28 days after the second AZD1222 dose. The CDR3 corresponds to CASRSGGEGTGELFF. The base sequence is TGTGCCAGCCGCTCAGGGGGCGAAGGCACCGGGGAGCTGTTTTTT.